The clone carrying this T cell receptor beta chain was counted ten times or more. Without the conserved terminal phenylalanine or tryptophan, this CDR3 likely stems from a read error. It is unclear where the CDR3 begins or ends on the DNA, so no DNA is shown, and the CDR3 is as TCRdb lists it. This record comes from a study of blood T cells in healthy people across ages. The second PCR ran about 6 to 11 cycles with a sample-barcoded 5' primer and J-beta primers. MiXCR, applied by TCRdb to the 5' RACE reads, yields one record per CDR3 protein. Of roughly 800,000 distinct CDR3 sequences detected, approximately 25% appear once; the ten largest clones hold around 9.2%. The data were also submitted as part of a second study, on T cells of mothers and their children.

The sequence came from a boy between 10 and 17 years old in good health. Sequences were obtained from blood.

The CDR3 loop reads CASSLGMTLEL. The V and J genes are TRBV12-3 or TRBV12-4 and TRBJ2-1; TRBD1 is the table's D call and was not checked against the DNA. The CDR3 sequence runs 11 residues, both termini included.